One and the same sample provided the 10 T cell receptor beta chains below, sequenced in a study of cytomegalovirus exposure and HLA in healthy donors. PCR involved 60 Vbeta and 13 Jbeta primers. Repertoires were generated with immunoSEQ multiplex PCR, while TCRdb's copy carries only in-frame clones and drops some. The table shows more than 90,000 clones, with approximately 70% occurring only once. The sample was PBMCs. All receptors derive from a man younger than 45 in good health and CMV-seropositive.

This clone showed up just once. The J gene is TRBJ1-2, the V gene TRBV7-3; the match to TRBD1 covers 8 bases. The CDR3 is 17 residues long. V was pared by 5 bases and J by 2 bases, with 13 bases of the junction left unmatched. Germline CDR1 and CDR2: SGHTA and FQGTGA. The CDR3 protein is CASSLRTTGGVNYGYTF. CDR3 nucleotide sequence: TGTGCCAGCAGCCTACGAACCACAGGGGGGGTAAACTATGGCTACACCTTC.

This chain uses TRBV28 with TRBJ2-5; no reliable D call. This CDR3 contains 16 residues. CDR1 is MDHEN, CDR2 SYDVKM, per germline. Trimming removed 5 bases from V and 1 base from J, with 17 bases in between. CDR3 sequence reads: CASSTPVARTQETQYF. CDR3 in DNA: TGTGCCAGCAGTACACCCGTGGCTAGAACCCAAGAGACCCAGTACTTC.

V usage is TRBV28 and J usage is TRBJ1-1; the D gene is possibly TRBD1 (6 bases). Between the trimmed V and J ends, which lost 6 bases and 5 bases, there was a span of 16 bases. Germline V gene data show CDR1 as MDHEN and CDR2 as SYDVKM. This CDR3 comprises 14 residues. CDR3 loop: CASRSVIRGTEAFF. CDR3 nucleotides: TGTGCCAGCAGGTCAGTAATCAGGGGAACTGAAGCTTTCTTT.

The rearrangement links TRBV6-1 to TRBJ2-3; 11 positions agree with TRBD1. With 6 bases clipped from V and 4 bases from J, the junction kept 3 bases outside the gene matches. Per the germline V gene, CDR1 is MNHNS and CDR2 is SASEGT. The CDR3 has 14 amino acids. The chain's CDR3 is CASSGTGGADTQYF. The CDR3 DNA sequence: TGTGCCAGCAGCGGGACAGGGGGTGCAGATACGCAGTATTTT.

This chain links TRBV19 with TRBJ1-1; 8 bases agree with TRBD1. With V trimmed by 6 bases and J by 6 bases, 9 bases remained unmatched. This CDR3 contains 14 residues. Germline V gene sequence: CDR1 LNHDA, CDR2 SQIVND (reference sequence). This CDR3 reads CASRVTGAGAEAFF. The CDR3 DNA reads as TGTGCCAGTAGAGTGACAGGGGCGGGGGCTGAAGCTTTCTTT.

In DNA form, the CDR3 reads TGTGCCAGCAGTCCCAGACTAGGGACAGGGAACACCGGGGAGCTGTTTTTT. Protein sequence: CASSPRLGTGNTGELFF. The V gene is TRBV27, the J gene TRBJ2-2; 8 bases line up with TRBD1. V was clipped by 5 bases and J by 1 base; unmatched bases: 9. The CDR3 spans 17 residues. CDR1 and CDR2 (germline): MNHEY, SMNVEV (reference sequence).

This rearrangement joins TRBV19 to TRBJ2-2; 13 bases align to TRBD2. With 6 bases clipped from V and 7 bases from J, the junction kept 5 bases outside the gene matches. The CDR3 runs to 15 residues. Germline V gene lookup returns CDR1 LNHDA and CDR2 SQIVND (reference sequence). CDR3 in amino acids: CASRTSGRLDGELFF. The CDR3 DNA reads TGTGCCAGTAGGACTAGCGGGAGGTTGGACGGGGAGCTGTTTTTT.

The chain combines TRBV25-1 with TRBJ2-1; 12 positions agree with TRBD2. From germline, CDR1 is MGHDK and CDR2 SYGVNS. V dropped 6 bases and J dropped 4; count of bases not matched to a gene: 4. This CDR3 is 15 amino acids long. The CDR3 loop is CASSAGTSGYNEQFF. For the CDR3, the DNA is TGTGCCAGCAGCGCCGGGACTAGCGGGTACAATGAGCAGTTCTTC.

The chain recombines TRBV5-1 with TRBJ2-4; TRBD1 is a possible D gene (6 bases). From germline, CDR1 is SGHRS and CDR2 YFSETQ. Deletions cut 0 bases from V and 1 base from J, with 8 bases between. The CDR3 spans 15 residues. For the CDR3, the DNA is TGCGCCAGCAGCTTGGGTCAGGGGGCCAAAAACATTCAGTACTTC. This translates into CASSLGQGAKNIQYF.

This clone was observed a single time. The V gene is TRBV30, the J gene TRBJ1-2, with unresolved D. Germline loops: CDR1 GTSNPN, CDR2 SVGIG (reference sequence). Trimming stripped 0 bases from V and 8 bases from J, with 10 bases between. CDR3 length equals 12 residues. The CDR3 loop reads CAWSVWAQGYTF. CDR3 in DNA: TGTGCCTGGAGTGTGTGGGCACAGGGCTACACCTTC.